The rows below give T cell receptor beta chains drawn from one sample of a study of cytomegalovirus exposure and HLA in healthy donors. Produced via immunoSEQ multiplex PCR; TCRdb's table is partial and in-frame only. The data contain under 150,000 clones, approximately 80% of them seen just once; the ten biggest clones take up under 2%. The sequencing sample was made of PBMCs. All receptors come from a man between 18 and 29 years old in good health and CMV-seronegative. The conserved cysteine and the conserved F or W are not part of the CDR3 here.

TRBV5-4	TRBJ2-7	ASSWGLAGGYEQY
TRBV5-4	TRBJ1-1	ASSLGGRGMTEAF
TRBV7-9	.	ASSYTQGYEQY
TRBV2	TRBJ2-3	ASSGRLAGGLDTQY
TRBV15	TRBJ2-5	ATSRTLAGLKETQY
TRBV9	TRBJ1-6	ASSVEGTGGNSPLH
TRBV13	TRBJ2-7	ASSAGRSSYEQY
TRBV7-3	TRBJ2-2	ASRDTGGAAGELF
TRBV6-5	TRBJ1-3	ASSLGNTIY
TRBV7-2	TRBJ1-1	ASSTQRGTEAF
TRBV5-1	TRBJ2-1	ASSIPLATNEQF
TRBV4-3	TRBJ1-1	ASSQEAGVNTEAF
TRBV2	TRBJ1-4	ASTKDRGPEKLF
TRBV13	TRBJ1-1	ASSLTGMNTEAF
TRBV9	TRBJ1-2	ASSPLDTNYGYT
TRBV6-5	TRBJ1-1	ASSSPQGATEAF
TRBV7-9	TRBJ2-3	ASSLAQTSGGDDTQY
TRBV19	TRBJ2-7	ASSIGGVLDEQY
TRBV5-6	TRBJ2-1	ASSLGLAGYNEQF
TRBV7-9	TRBJ2-1	ASLAYPGTSKF
TRBV7-3	TRBJ2-5	ASSLGGGAGETQY
TRBV9	TRBJ2-6	ASSVVGWDTSSGANVLT
TRBV5-6	TRBJ1-1	ASSLSGRTEAF
TRBV5-6	TRBJ2-4	ASSSSGPNIQY
TRBV15	TRBJ2-1	ATSRVSGGAGHEQF
TRBV6-6	TRBJ1-6	ASQTGFNSPLH
TRBV14	TRBJ2-6	ASSQTGGVGANVLT